A selection of T cell receptor beta chains follows, all from one sample in a study of blood T cells in healthy people across ages. TCRdb re-called the 5' RACE reads through MiXCR, storing one row per CDR3 protein. The sample has 700,000 or so distinct CDR3 sequences, roughly two fifths seen once. The sample consisted of blood. The source is an elderly man in good health. CDR3s include the opening cysteine and the closing phenylalanine or tryptophan. D genes are given only for firm matches. Part of the rows lack a size; the others show once, few, many or a class for expanded clones.

v_call	clone_size	j_call	d_call	cdr3_aa	cdr3_nt
TRBV24-1	.	TRBJ2-1	.	CATSDFRRGISYNEQFF	TGTGCCACCAGTGATTTTAGGCGCGGGATTTCCTACAATGAGCAGTTCTTC
TRBV29-1	many	TRBJ2-5	.	CSVERLGVETQYF	TGCAGCGTTGAGAGGTTAGGGGTGGAGACCCAGTACTTC
TRBV6-2/TRBV6-3	many	TRBJ2-7	.	CASSYLVAALYEQYF	TGTGCCAGCAGTTACCTAGTCGCCGCCTTGTACGAGCAGTACTTC
TRBV29-1	.	TRBJ2-1	TRBD2	CSGGGGTSGRASNEQFF	TGCAGCGGGGGGGGAGGGACTAGCGGGAGGGCCTCGAATGAGCAGTTCTTC
TRBV28	few	TRBJ1-6	TRBD1	CASSFGTGENSYNSPLHF	TGTGCCAGCAGCTTCGGGACAGGGGAGAACTCCTATAATTCACCCCTCCACTTT
TRBV20-1	once	TRBJ2-1	TRBD2	CSASDAGGVGPQFF	TGCAGTGCTAGTGATGCGGGAGGGGTCGGACCCCAGTTCTTC
TRBV20-1	once	TRBJ2-7	TRBD2	CSARAQLAGAYEQYF	TGCAGTGCTAGAGCCCAACTAGCGGGAGCCTACGAGCAGTACTTC
TRBV5-1	.	TRBJ2-6	TRBD1	CASSFGTGLPSGANVLTF	TGCGCCAGCAGCTTTGGGACAGGACTTCCATCTGGGGCCAACGTCCTGACTTTC
TRBV29-1	.	TRBJ1-6	.	CSGRAGLNSPLHF	TGCAGCGGGCGGGCAGGCCTTAATTCACCCCTCCACTTT
TRBV7-2	.	TRBJ1-1	.	CASSAQPGTEAFF	TGTGCCAGCAGCGCCCAGCCGGGCACTGAAGCTTTCTTT
TRBV7-6	.	TRBJ2-3	TRBD1	CASSRTGGDTDTQYF	TGTGCCAGCAGCCGAACAGGGGGAGACACAGATACGCAGTATTTT
TRBV4-2	few	TRBJ1-2	TRBD1	CASSQDPPGTGSRSYGYTF	TGTGCCAGCAGCCAGGATCCTCCCGGGACAGGTTCGAGGTCCTATGGCTACACCTTC
TRBV20-1	.	TRBJ1-5	.	CSARSQVQGNQPQHF	TGCAGTGCTAGATCTCAGGTTCAGGGCAATCAGCCCCAGCATTTT
TRBV20-1	few	TRBJ1-1	.	CSARFRGQRAEAFF	TGCAGTGCTCGCTTCCGGGGGCAAAGGGCTGAAGCTTTCTTT
TRBV7-2	.	TRBJ2-7	TRBD2	CASSLGPLAGPYEQYF	TGTGCCAGCAGCTTGGGTCCACTAGCGGGACCCTACGAGCAGTACTTC
TRBV18	.	TRBJ2-3	TRBD2	CASSPPGLAAADTQYF	TGTGCCAGCTCACCACCGGGACTAGCAGCGGCAGATACGCAGTATTTT
TRBV15	many	TRBJ1-2	TRBD1	CATSRPDRVHGYTF	TGTGCCACCAGCAGACCGGACAGGGTACATGGCTACACCTTC
TRBV18	.	TRBJ1-5	TRBD1	CASSPLTGGNQPQHF	TGTGCCAGCTCACCACTTACAGGGGGCAATCAGCCCCAGCATTTT
TRBV2	few	TRBJ1-1	.	CASSGQYQNTEAFF	TGTGCCAGCAGCGGACAGTATCAGAACACTGAAGCTTTCTTT
TRBV30	few	TRBJ1-4	.	CAFPDSTNEKLFF	TGTGCCTTTCCAGACAGTACTAATGAAAAACTGTTTTTT
TRBV15	once	TRBJ1-2	.	CATSRDGGRSYGYTF	TGTGCCACCAGCAGGGACGGAGGGCGGAGCTATGGCTACACCTTC
TRBV9	few	TRBJ2-3	TRBD2	CASSVVSSGSNTDTQYF	TGTGCCAGCAGCGTAGTTAGTAGCGGGAGTAACACAGATACGCAGTATTTT
TRBV29-1	many	TRBJ2-3	.	CSVEESGDTQYF	TGCAGCGTTGAAGAATCCGGGGATACGCAGTATTTT
TRBV28	.	TRBJ1-2	.	CASSLIQRNYGYTF	TGTGCCAGCAGTTTAATTCAGAGGAACTATGGCTACACCTTC
TRBV20-1	few	TRBJ1-2	TRBD1	CSANDGQGGGYTF	TGCAGTGCTAATGATGGACAGGGGGGTGGCTACACCTTC
TRBV29-1	.	TRBJ2-1	TRBD2	CSALWASGYNEQFF	TGCAGCGCCCTCTGGGCTAGCGGTTACAATGAGCAGTTCTTC
TRBV7-2	many	TRBJ2-7	.	CASSLSPGLGYEQYF	TGTGCCAGCAGCTTATCCCCGGGGCTCGGATACGAGCAGTACTTC
TRBV20-1	.	TRBJ2-3	.	CSAGDEGTSTDTQYF	TGCAGTGCCGGAGACGAGGGAACTAGCACAGATACGCAGTATTTT
TRBV6-5	.	TRBJ2-2	TRBD2	CASSRGDGLGGELFF	TGTGCCAGCAGCCGGGGGGATGGCTTGGGCGGGGAGCTGTTTTTT
TRBV12-3/TRBV12-4	.	TRBJ2-3	.	CASRREDTQYF	TGTGCCAGCCGAAGAGAAGATACGCAGTATTTT
TRBV5-1	many	TRBJ2-3	.	CASSGEGGTDTQYF	TGCGCCAGCAGCGGGGAAGGTGGCACAGATACGCAGTATTTT
TRBV5-1	.	TRBJ1-1	TRBD1	CASSATGANTEAFF	TGCGCCAGCAGCGCAACAGGGGCGAACACTGAAGCTTTCTTT
TRBV12-3/TRBV12-4	few	TRBJ1-1	.	CASSFYGQTNTEAFF	TGTGCCAGCAGTTTCTATGGACAGACGAACACTGAAGCTTTCTTT
TRBV12-5	.	TRBJ2-5	TRBD2	CASGLGLADGNEQYF	TGTGCTAGTGGCCTGGGACTAGCGGACGGGAATGAGCAGTACTTC
TRBV5-5	few	TRBJ2-7	TRBD1	CASSRDRPGQTYEQYF	TGTGCCAGCAGCCGGGACAGGCCCGGGCAGACCTACGAGCAGTACTTC
TRBV10-2	.	TRBJ2-7	TRBD1	CASSLSTQGASEQYF	TGCGCCAGCAGTCTATCAACACAGGGGGCCTCCGAGCAGTACTTC
TRBV7-6	.	TRBJ2-7	.	CASSLRAKGVSEQYF	TGTGCCAGCAGCCTCCGGGCTAAGGGGGTCAGCGAGCAGTACTTC
TRBV7-2	.	TRBJ2-2	.	CASSKGGPGELFF	TGTGCCAGCAGCAAAGGAGGCCCCGGGGAGCTGTTTTTT
TRBV7-2	many	TRBJ2-1	TRBD1	CASSLTGQGANEQFF	TGTGCCAGCAGCTTAACGGGACAGGGGGCCAATGAGCAGTTCTTC
TRBV20-1	many	TRBJ2-5	.	CSAYWDNGKTQYF	TGCAGTGCTTATTGGGACAATGGAAAGACCCAGTACTTC
TRBV20-1	.	TRBJ2-5	TRBD1	CSARKGQGRETQYF	TGCAGTGCTAGGAAGGGACAGGGGCGAGAGACCCAGTACTTC